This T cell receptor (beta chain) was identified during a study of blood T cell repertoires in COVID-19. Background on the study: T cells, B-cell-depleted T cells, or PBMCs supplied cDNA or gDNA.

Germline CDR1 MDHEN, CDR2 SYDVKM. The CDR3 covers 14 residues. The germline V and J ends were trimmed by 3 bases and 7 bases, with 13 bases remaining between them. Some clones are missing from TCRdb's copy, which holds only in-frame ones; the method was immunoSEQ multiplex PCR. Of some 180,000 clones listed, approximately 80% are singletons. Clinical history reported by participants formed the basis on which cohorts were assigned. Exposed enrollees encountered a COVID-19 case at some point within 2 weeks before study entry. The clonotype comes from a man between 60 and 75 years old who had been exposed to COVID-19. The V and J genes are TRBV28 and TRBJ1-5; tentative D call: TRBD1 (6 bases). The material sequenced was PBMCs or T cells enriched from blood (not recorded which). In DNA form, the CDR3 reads TGTGCCAGCAGTTTTCGGGGGGCTAGGCAGCCCCAGCATTTT. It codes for CASSFRGARQPQHF. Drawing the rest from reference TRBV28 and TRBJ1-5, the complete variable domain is DVKVTQSSRYLVKRTGEKVFLECVQDMDHENMFWYRQDPGLGLRLIYFSYDVKMKEKGDIPEGYSVSREKKERFSLILESASTNQTSMYLCASSFRGARQPQHFGDGTRLSIL.